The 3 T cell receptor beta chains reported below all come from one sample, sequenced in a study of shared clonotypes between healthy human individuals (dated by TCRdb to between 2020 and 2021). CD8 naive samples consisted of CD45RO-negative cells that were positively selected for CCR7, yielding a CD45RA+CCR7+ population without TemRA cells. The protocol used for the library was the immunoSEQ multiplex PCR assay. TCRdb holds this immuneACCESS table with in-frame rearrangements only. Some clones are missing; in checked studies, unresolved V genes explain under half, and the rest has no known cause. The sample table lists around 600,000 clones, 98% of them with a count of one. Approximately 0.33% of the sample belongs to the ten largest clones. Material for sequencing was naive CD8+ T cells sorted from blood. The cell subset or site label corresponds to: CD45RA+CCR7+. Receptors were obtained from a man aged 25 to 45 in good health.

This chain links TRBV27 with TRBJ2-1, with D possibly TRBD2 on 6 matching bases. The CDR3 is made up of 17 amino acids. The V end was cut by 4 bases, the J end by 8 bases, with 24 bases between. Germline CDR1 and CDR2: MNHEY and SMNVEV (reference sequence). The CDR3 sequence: CASSSPMGGGVGHEQFF. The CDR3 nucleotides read TGTGCCAGCAGTTCACCCATGGGCGGCGGGGTCGGTCATGAGCAGTTCTTC.

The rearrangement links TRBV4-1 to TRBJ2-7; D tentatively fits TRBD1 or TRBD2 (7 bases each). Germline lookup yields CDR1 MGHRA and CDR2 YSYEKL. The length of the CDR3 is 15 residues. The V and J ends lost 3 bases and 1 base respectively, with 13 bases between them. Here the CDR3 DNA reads TGCGCCAGCAGCCATCGAGCGGGACAGTCCTACGAGCAGTACTTC. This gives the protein CASSHRAGQSYEQYF.

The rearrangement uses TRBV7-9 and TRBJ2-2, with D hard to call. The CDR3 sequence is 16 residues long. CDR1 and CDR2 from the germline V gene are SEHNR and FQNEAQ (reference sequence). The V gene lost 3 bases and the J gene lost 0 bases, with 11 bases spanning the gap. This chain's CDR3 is CASSLLAETNTGELFF. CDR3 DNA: TGTGCCAGCAGCTTGCTGGCGGAGACGAACACCGGGGAGCTGTTTTTT.